The rows below give T cell receptor beta chains drawn from one sample of a study of cytomegalovirus exposure and HLA in healthy donors. Clones were read by immunoSEQ multiplex PCR, and TCRdb kept only the in-frame ones, dropping some. The data show around 140,000 clones, just under 85% seen once. Source material: PBMCs. These receptors were taken from a woman aged 55-69 years in good health and CMV-seropositive. CDR3s include the opening cysteine and the closing phenylalanine or tryptophan. D genes are given only for firm matches. Size tells how often a clone was seen (once, few, many) or the class of an expanded clone, and some rows leave it out.

NA,TRBJ1-2,15,NA,TRBV9,CASSVGTPQRGGYTF,TGTGCCAGCAGCGTCGGGACACCCCAAAGGGGCGGCTACACCTTC
NA,TRBJ2-7,15,NA,TRBV5-6,CASSSSSGSSYEQYF,TGTGCCAGCAGCTCGTCGTCCGGGAGCTCCTACGAGCAGTACTTC
TRBD1,TRBJ1-4,13,NA,TRBV29-1,CSVEQGAREKLFF,TGCAGCGTTGAACAGGGGGCGCGAGAAAAACTGTTTTTT
TRBD1,TRBJ1-1,13,NA,TRBV5-1,CASSQGVRTEAFF,TGCGCCAGCAGCCAGGGGGTTCGGACTGAAGCTTTCTTT
TRBD1,TRBJ2-5,18,NA,TRBV23-1,CASSQRGRDRGRKETQYF,TGCGCCAGCAGTCAAAGGGGCCGGGACAGGGGGAGGAAAGAGACCCAGTACTTC
TRBD1,TRBJ1-2,12,NA,TRBV14,CASSRGRDGYTF,TGTGCCAGCAGCAGGGGGCGTGACGGCTACACCTTC
TRBD2,TRBJ2-5,16,NA,TRBV15,CATSRDTTASGREQYF,TGTGCCACCAGCAGAGATACAACAGCTAGCGGGCGGGAGCAGTACTTC
NA,TRBJ2-7,16,NA,TRBV13,CASSLGLTGSSYEQYF,TGTGCCAGCAGCTTAGGCCTGACGGGGAGCTCCTACGAGCAGTACTTC
NA,TRBJ1-5,15,NA,TRBV7-2,CASSLVGQKNQPQHF,TGTGCCAGCAGCTTAGTGGGCCAGAAAAATCAGCCCCAGCATTTT
NA,TRBJ2-7,14,NA,TRBV7-6,CASSLFLASYEQYF,TGTGCCAGCAGCTTATTTCTAGCCTCCTACGAGCAGTACTTC
NA,TRBJ1-1,15,NA,TRBV30,CAWSVAGGGSTEAFF,TGTGCCTGGAGTGTCGCGGGGGGAGGTTCCACTGAAGCTTTCTTT
TRBD1,TRBJ1-4,14,few,TRBV2,CASSEQGAGEKLFF,TGTGCCAGCAGTGAGCAGGGGGCAGGAGAAAAACTGTTTTTT
NA,TRBJ2-3,13,once,TRBV2,CASSEVRRGAQYF,TGTGCCAGCAGTGAAGTCAGGAGGGGAGCGCAGTATTTT